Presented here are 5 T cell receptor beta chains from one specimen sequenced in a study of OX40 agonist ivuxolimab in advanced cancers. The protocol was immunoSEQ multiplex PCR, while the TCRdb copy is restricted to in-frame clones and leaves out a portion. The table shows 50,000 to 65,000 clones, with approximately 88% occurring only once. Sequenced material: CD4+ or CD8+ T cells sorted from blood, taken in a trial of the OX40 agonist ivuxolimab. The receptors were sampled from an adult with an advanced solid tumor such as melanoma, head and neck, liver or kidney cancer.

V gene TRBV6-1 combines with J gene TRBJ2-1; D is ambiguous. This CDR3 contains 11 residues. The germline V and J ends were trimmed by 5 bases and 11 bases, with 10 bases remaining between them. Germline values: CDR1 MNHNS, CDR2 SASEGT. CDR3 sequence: CASSSTGKQFF. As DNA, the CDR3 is TGTGCCAGCAGTTCGACTGGTAAGCAGTTCTTC.

The CDR3 region has the DNA TGTGCCAGCAGCTGGAGGACTGAGAGGGGCTACACCTTC. Residues: CASSWRTERGYTF. The gene calls are TRBV5-4 and TRBJ1-2; unclear D gene. CDR1 and CDR2 from the germline V gene are SGHNT and YYREEE (reference sequence). The CDR3 spans 13 residues. The germline V and J ends were trimmed by 3 bases and 8 bases, with 14 bases remaining between them.

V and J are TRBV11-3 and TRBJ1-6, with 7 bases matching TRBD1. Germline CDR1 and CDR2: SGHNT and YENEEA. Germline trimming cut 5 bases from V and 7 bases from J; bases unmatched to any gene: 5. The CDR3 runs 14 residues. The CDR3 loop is CASSPGQPNSPLHF. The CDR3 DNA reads TGTGCCAGCAGCCCGGGACAGCCAAATTCACCCCTCCACTTT.

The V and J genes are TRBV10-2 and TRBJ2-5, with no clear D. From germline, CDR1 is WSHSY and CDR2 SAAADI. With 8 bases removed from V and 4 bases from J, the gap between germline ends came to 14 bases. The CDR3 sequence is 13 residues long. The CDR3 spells CASGPRSAETQYF. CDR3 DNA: TGCGCCAGCGGGCCAAGAAGTGCAGAGACCCAGTACTTC.

The CDR3 is CASSQDAGDNEQFF. DNA for the CDR3: TGTGCCAGCAGCCAAGATGCGGGGGACAATGAGCAGTTCTTC. V is TRBV4-2 and J is TRBJ2-1; 7 bases map to TRBD2. Germline CDR1 reads LGHNA; CDR2 reads YNFKEQ. V dropped 0 bases and J dropped 5; count of bases not matched to a gene: 1. This CDR3 has 14 residues.